These 4 T cell receptor beta chains came from one sample sequenced in a study of a mutant IDH1 vaccine in newly diagnosed glioma. Profiled with immunoSEQ multiplex PCR; TCRdb holds only in-frame clones, not every one. The table shows approximately 36,000 clones, with 80% occurring only once. Specified time point: week 11, during vaccination. The vaccine gave 300 ug of a 20-mer mutant IDH1 peptide subcutaneously per dose. Antigens for these TCRs are unknown. The material sequenced was peripheral blood mononuclear cells (PBMCs), taken from a glioma patient whose treatment included an IDH1 peptide vaccine. Every receptor here comes from a woman in her 30s with glioma. Some clones in this sample may be carry-over from other donors' samples.

The chain uses TRBV6-4 and TRBJ1-2; D is unclear. In germline, CDR1 is MRHNA, CDR2 SNTAGT. This CDR3 has 11 amino acids. V gave up 4 bases and J gave up 8 bases, with 8 bases separating them. The CDR3, as DNA: TGTGCCAGCAGTGGCGGGGTCGGCTACACCTTC. Its protein product is CASSGGVGYTF.

The V and J genes are TRBV27 and TRBJ2-2, with D possibly TRBD2 on 6 matching bases. This CDR3 contains 13 residues. Germline values: CDR1 MNHEY, CDR2 SMNVEV (reference sequence). Trimming shortened V by 3 bases and J by 4 bases, and 6 bases separated the two germline ends. The CDR3 here is CASSLGGTGELFF. CDR3 sequence (DNA): TGTGCCAGCAGTTTGGGAGGCACCGGGGAGCTGTTTTTT.

This chain links TRBV9 with TRBJ1-4; 7 bases agree with TRBD1. The junction had 1 base not matched to a gene; V was cut back by 2 bases and J by 3 bases. This CDR3 region has 14 residues. Germline CDR1 reads SGDLS; CDR2 reads YYNGEE. The CDR3 is CASSVQGANEKLFF. For the CDR3, the DNA is TGTGCCAGCAGCGTTCAGGGGGCTAATGAAAAACTGTTTTTT.

The chain recombines TRBV10-3 with TRBJ2-7, with 7 bases lining up with TRBD2. Germline loops: CDR1 ENHRY, CDR2 SYGVKD. Losses at the gene ends were 10 bases for V and 4 bases for J; bases not matched to a gene: 10. The CDR3 is 13 amino acids. In DNA form, the CDR3 reads TGTGCCACCGAACGGGGGGTCGGGTACGAGCAGTACTTC. Its protein product is CATERGVGYEQYF.